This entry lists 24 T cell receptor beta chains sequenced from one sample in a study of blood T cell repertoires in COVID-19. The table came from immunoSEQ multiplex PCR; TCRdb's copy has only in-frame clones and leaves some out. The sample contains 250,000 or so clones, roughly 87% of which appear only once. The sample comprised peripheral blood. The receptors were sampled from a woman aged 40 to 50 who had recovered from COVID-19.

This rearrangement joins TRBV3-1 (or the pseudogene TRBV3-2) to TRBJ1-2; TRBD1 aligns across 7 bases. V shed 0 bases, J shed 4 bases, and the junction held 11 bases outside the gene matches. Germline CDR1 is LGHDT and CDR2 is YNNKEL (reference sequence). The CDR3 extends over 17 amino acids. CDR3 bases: TGTGCCAGCAGCCAAGAGAGGGGGCGGAATCCCGCCTATGGCTACACCTTC. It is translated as CASSQERGRNPAYGYTF.

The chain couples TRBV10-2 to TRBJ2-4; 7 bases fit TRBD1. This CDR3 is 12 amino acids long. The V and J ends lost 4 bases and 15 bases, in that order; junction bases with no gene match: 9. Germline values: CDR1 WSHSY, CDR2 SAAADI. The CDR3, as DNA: TGCGCCAGCAGTGCCACCCCGACAGGGCTGTACTTC. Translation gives CASSATPTGLYF.

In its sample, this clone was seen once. The chain's CDR3 is CAWGKGQGGTGELFF. The DNA of the CDR3 is TGTGCCTGGGGTAAAGGACAGGGGGGGACCGGGGAGCTGTTTTTT. The chain combines TRBV30 with TRBJ2-2, with 10 bases aligning to TRBD1. The trim removed 5 bases at V and 5 bases at J, leaving 8 bases unmatched. From germline, CDR1 is GTSNPN and CDR2 SVGIG (reference sequence). The CDR3 has 15 amino acids.

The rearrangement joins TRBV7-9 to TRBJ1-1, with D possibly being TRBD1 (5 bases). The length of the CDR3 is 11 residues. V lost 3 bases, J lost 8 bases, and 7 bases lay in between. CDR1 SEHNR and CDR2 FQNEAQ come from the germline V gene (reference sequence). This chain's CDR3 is CASSFGGEAFF. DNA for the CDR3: TGTGCCAGCAGCTTTGGGGGGGAAGCTTTCTTT.

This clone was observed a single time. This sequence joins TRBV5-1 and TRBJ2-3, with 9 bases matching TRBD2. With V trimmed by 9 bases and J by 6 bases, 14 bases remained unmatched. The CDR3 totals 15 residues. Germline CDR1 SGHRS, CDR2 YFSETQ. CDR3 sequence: CATKTSGRLLDTQYF. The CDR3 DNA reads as TGCGCCACAAAGACTAGCGGACGTCTATTGGATACGCAGTATTTT.

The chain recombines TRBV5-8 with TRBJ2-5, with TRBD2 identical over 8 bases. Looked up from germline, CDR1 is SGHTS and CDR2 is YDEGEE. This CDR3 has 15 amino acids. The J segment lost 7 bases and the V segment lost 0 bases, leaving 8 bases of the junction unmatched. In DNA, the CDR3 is TGTGCCAGCAGCTTGGGCGCGGGGGGATCCGGGACCCAGTACTTC. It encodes CASSLGAGGSGTQYF.

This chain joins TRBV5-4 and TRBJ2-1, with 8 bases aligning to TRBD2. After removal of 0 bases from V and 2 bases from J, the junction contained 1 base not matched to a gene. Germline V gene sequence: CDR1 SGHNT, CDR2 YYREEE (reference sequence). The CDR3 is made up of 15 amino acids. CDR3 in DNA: TGTGCCAGCAGCTTGGCGGGGGGGGCCTACAATGAGCAGTTCTTC. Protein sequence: CASSLAGGAYNEQFF.

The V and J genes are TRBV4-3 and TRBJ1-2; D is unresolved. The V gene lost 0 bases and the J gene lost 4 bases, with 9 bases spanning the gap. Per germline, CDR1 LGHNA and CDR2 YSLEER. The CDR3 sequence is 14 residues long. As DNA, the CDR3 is TGCGCCAGCAGCCAAGATAAACACCTCTATGGCTACACCTTC. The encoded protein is CASSQDKHLYGYTF.

The CDR3 sequence: CASIPDHLGGAGNSTDTQYF. CDR3 nucleotides: TGTGCCAGCATCCCAGATCATCTAGGAGGAGCGGGGAACAGCACAGATACGCAGTATTTT. The rearrangement joins TRBV21-1 to TRBJ2-3; the D call of TRBD2 is as the table states it, not checked on the DNA. TRBV21-1 is assigned pseudogene status. The CDR3 has 20 residues.

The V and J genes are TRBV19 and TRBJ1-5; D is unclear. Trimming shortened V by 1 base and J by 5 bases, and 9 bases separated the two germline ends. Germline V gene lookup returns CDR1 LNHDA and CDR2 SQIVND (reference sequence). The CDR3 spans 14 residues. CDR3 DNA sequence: TGTGCCAGTAGTATAGGATCAGGTTATCAGCCCCAGCATTTT. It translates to CASSIGSGYQPQHF.

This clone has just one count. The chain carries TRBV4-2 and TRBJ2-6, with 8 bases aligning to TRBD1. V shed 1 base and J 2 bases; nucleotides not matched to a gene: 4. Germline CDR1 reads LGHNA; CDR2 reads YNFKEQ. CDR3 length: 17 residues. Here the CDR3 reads CASSQGLQGAGANVLTF. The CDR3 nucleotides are TGTGCCAGCAGCCAAGGGCTACAGGGGGCTGGGGCCAACGTCCTGACTTTC.

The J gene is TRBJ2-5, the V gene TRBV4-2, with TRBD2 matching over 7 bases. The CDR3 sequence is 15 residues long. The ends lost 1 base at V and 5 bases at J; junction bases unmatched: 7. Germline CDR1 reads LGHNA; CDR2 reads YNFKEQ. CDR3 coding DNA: TGTGCCAGCAGCCAAGTGGGGGGGATTGAGGAGACCCAGTACTTC. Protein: CASSQVGGIEETQYF.

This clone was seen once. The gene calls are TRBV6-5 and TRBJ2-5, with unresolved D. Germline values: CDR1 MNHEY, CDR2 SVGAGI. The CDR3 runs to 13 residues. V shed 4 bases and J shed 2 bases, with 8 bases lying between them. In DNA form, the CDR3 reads TGTGCCAGCAGTTTAGGAGAACAAGAGACCCAGTACTTC. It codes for CASSLGEQETQYF.

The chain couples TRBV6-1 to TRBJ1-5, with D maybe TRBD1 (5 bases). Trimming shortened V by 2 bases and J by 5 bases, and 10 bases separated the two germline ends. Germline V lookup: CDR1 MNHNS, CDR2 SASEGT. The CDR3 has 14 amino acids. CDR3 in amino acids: CASSENPGYQPQHF. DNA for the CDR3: TGTGCCAGCAGTGAAAACCCAGGGTATCAGCCCCAGCATTTT.

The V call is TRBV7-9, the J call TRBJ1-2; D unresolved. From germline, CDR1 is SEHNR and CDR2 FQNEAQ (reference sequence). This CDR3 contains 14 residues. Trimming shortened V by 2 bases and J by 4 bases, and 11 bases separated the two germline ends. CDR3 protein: CASSLISGSYGYTF. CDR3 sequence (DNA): TGTGCCAGCAGCTTAATTTCGGGGAGCTATGGCTACACCTTC.

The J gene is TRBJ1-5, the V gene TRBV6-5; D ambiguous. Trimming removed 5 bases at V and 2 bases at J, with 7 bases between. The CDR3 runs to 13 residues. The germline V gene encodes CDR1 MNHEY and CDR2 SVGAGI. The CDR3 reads CASSTAGNQPQHF. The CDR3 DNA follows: TGTGCCAGCAGTACCGCGGGCAATCAGCCCCAGCATTTT.

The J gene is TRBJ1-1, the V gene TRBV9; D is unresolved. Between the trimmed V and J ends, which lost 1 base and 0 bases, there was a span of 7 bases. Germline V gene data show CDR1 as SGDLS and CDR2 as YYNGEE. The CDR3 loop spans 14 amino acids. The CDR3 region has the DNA TGTGCCAGCAGCGTAAGCGGGGTGAACACTGAAGCTTTCTTT. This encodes CASSVSGVNTEAFF.

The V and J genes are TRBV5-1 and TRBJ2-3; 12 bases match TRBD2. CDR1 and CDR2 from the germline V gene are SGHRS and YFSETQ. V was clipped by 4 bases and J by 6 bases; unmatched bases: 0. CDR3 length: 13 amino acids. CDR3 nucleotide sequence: TGCGCCAGCAGCGGGACTAGCGGGGATACGCAGTATTTT. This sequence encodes CASSGTSGDTQYF.

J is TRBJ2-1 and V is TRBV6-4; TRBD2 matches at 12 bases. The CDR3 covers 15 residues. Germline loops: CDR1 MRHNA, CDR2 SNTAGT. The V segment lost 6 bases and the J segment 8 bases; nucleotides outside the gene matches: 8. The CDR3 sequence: CASRRLAGVGDEQFF. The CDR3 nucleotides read TGTGCCAGCAGGAGACTAGCGGGAGTGGGGGATGAGCAGTTCTTC.

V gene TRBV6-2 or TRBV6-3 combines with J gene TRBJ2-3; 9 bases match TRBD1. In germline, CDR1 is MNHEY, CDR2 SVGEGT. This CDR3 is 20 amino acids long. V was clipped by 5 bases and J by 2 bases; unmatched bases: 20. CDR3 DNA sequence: TGTGCCAGCAGTCCCCAAAGTCCCGGGACAGGGTTTGGGGCCACAGATACGCAGTATTTT. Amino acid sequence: CASSPQSPGTGFGATDTQYF.

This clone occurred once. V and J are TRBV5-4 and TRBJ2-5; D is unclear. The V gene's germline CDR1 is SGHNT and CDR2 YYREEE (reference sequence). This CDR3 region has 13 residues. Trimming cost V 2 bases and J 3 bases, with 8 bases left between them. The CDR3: CASSFPAEETQYF. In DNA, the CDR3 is TGTGCCAGCAGCTTTCCTGCAGAAGAGACCCAGTACTTC.

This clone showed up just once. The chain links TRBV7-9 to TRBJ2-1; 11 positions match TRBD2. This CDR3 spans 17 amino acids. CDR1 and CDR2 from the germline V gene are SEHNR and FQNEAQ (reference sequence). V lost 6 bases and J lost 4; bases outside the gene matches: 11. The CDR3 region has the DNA TGTGCCAGCAGTGAGATAGCGGGAGGGCCGCTATACAATGAGCAGTTCTTC. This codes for CASSEIAGGPLYNEQFF.

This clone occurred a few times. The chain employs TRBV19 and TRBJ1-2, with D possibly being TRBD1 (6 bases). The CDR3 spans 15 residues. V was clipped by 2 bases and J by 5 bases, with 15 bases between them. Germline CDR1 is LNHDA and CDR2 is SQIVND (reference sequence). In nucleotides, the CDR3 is TGTGCCAGTAGTATATTGGACAGTCTAAAATATGGCTACACCTTC. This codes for CASSILDSLKYGYTF.

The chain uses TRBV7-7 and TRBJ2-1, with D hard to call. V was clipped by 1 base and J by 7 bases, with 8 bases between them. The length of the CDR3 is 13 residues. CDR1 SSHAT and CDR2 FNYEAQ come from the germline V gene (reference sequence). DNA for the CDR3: TGTGCCAGCAGCTTAGACAGTTTTAATGAGCAGTTCTTC. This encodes CASSLDSFNEQFF.